This entry is about one T cell receptor beta chain. This clone has a single count. Its binding antigen is unknown. No base quality values were provided; no much bigger clone lies one nucleotide off. The sample comes from a study of shared clonotypes between healthy human individuals (dated by TCRdb to the early 2020s). With regard to the full study: A few men and a couple of women, aged 18 to 49 years, made up the cohort. Libraries were prepared and TCR repertoires were sequenced by different laboratories using diverse techniques, in order to increase sequencing depth and limit assay-specific biases. Each donor's leukapheresis produced roughly between roughly 0.94 and 9.5 billion PBMCs. To estimate repertoire size and how much clonotype sharing occurs between individuals, the study deeply sequenced the blood TCR repertoires of 5 or 6 healthy adults. For each donor, CD4 naive and CD4 memory were each given three plates, CD8 naive was given two plates, and CD8 memory was given one plate. What the authors observed across the whole study: Across four donors, around 5% of naive CD4, roughly 3.5% of naive CD8, approximately 2.5% of memory CD4, and around 0.4% of memory CD8 clonotypes were shared. Clonotypes shared by all four sorted-subset donors showed higher generation probabilities than non-shared clonotypes. Pairwise subsampling indicated that sequencing depth was expected to affect the degree of clonotype sharing among donors. Naive subsets generally had larger estimated clonotype richness than memory subsets. Even with the large sequencing depth, rarefaction of the sorted-subset datasets indicated that sequencing was incomplete. Sampling was limited to blood, and TCR repertoires in tissue likely differ from TCR repertoires in blood. The small number of donors limited the genetic and exposure-history diversity represented.

TCR CDR3 regions were amplified from genomic DNA by multiplex PCR using the deep immunoSEQ assay. Extracted genomic DNA from each cell subset was distributed evenly across all wells of several immunoSEQ 96-well plates, and each plate was treated as a replicate. Each replicate PCR for sorted subsets received roughly 200 ng genomic DNA, equal to some 32,000 T cell genomes. The purified libraries were quantified using a Qubit 3.0 fluorometer, sized with a Bioanalyzer 2100, and then quantified again using the KAPA Library Quantification kit. A separate single-read 150-cycle Illumina NextSeq 550 flow cell was used to sequence each immunoSEQ 96-well plate. Per the original workflow: Because the immunoSEQ output held only junctional sequences and lacked quality scores, the filtering could not match the filtering applied to full-length reads. To assign V/J genes and CDR3, sequences were annotated using PyIR, a Python wrapper for IgBLAST v1.9, with IMGT germline references. Any read was removed if the V/J assignment was weak (E-value above 1e-6), the CDR3 was missing, or the read contained stop codons, out-of-frame junctions, or ambiguous translated residues. V3J clonotypes were defined as sequences sharing an identical inferred V gene, J gene, and CDR3 amino acid sequence. Percentage overlap between repertoires was calculated by dividing the number of shared unique clonotypes by the size of the smaller repertoire. Richness of each repertoire was evaluated using RTK rarefaction, the Chao1 estimator, and Recon v2.1 estimates of unobserved clonotypes. OLGA was used to compute generation probabilities for all TCRbeta clonotypes that the gDNA method yielded from a handful of donors. Not all clones reach the TCRdb copy of this immuneACCESS table, which keeps in-frame sequences only. Checked studies attribute under half of the gap to unresolved V genes and leave the rest unexplained. Clone size and V and J calls were adopted from that table, with D and trimming inferred from the DNA. The sample profile shows fewer than 3 million clones; around 90% of them were found once. Of the sample, approximately 0.4% is held by the ten largest clones.

The CDR3 starts with the cysteine, ends with the phenylalanine, and has 16 residues. Only the CDR3 portion is preserved as DNA: 48 bases, with reading frame beginning at the first base. At the junction V is shortened by 0 bases and J by 1 base, with 14 bases in between. CDR1 and CDR2 (SGHKS, YYEKEE) derive from the germline V gene (reference sequence). Healthy HIV-negative adults with no recently reported acute infections or vaccinations were included as donors. All donors were Caucasian adults living in Nashville, Tennessee, USA. CD4+ T cells were enriched through magnetic negative selection, after which naive cells were positively selected on CD45RA and the remaining negative fraction served as the memory subset. After blood collection by leukapheresis, PBMCs were isolated using Ficoll-Histopaque density gradient centrifugation and then cryopreserved in the vapor phase of liquid nitrogen. Analytical flow cytometry was used to check the purity and quantity of every magnetically sorted T cell population. Genomic DNA was isolated from each sorted fraction and quantified by UV absorbance on a Nanodrop 2000c.

The source of this sequence is a man between 18 and 35 years old in good health. Some clones in this sample may be carry-over from other donors' samples. The chain is encoded by TRBV5-5 joined to TRBJ2-7; the D gene is not confidently resolved. Material: naive CD4+ T cells from PBMCs. The sample's cell subset or site label is to be understood as: CD45RA+ positively selected. The DNA sequence is as follows: TGTGCCAGCAGCTTGGCCGGCAGCCCGCGATCCTACGAGCAGTACTTC. It is translated as CASSLAGSPRSYEQYF.